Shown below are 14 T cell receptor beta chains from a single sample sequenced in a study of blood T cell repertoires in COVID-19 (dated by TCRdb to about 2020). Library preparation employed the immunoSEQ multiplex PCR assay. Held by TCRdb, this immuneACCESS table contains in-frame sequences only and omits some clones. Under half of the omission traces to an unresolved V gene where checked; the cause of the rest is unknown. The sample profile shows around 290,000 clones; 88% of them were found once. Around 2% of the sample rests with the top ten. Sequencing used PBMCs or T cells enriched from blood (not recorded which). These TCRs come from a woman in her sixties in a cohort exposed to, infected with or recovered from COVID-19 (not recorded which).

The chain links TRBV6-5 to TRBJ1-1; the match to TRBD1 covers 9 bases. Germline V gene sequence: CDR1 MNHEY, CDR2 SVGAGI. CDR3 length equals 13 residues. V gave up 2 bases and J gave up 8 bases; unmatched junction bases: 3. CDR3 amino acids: CASSYLGQGEAFF. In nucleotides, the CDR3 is TGTGCCAGCAGTTACCTGGGACAGGGCGAAGCTTTCTTT.

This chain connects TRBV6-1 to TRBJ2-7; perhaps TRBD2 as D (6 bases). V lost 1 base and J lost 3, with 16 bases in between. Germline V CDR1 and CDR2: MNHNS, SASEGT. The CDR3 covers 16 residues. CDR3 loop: CASSEGLTAGLYEQYF. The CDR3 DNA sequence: TGTGCCAGCAGTGAAGGGTTGACAGCGGGCCTCTACGAGCAGTACTTC.

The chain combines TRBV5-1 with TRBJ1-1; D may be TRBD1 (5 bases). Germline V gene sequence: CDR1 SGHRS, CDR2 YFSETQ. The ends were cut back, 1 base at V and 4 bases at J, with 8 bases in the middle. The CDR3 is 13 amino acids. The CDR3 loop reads CASSLWGVTEAFF. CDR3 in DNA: TGCGCCAGCAGCTTGTGGGGGGTCACTGAAGCTTTCTTT.

As DNA, the CDR3 is TGTGCCAGCTCACCACCGAGGTTGCATAGCAATCAGCCCCAGCATTTT. Its protein product is CASSPPRLHSNQPQHF. The rearrangement links TRBV18 to TRBJ1-5, with D hard to call. V was shortened by 0 bases and J by 0 bases, with 9 bases between the two germline ends. The germline V gene encodes CDR1 KGHSH and CDR2 LQKENI. The CDR3 has 16 amino acids.

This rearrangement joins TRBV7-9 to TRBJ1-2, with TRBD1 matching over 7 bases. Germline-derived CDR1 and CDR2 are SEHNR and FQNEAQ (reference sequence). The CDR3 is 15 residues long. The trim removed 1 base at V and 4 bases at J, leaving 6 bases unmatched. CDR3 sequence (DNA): TGTGCCAGCAGCTTAGGTTTAGGGACAGTCTATGGCTACACCTTC. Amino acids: CASSLGLGTVYGYTF.

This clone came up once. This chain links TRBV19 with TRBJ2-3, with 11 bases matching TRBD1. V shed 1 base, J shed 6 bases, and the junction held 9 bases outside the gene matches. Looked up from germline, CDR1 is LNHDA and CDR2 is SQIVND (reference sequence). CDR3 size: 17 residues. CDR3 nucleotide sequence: TGTGCCAGTAGTATAGCCCCGGACAGGGGGCTGGGGGATACGCAGTATTTT. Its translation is CASSIAPDRGLGDTQYF. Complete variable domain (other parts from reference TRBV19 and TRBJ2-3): DGGITQSPKYLFRKEGQNVTLSCEQNLNHDAMYWYRQDPGQGLRLIYYSQIVNDFQKGDIAEGYSVSREKKESFPLTVTSAQKNPTAFYLCASSIAPDRGLGDTQYFGPGTRLTVL.

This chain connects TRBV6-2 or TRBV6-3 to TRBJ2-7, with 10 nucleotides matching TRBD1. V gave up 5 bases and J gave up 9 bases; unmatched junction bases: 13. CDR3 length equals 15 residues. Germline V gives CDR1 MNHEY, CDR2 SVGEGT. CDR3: CASSSTRGQGSVQYF. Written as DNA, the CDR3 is TGTGCCAGCAGTAGCACTCGGGGACAGGGGTCGGTGCAGTACTTC.

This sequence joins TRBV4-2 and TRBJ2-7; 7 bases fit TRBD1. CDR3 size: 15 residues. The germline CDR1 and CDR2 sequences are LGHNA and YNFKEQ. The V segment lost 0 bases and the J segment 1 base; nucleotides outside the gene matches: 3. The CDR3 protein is CASSQDRDSSYEQYF. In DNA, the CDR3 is TGTGCCAGCAGCCAAGACCGGGACAGTTCCTACGAGCAGTACTTC.

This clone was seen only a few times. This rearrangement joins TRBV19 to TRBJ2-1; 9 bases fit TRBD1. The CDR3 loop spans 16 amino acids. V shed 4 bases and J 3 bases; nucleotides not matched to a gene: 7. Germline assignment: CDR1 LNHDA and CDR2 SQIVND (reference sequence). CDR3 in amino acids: CASSTRPDRGYNEQFF. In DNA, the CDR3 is TGTGCCAGTAGTACCCGGCCGGACAGGGGCTACAATGAGCAGTTCTTC.

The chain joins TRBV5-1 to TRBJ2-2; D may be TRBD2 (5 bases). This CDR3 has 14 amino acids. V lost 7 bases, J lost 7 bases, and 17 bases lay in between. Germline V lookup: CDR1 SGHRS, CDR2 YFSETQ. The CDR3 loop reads CASQRIGGDGELFF. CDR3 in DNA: TGCGCCAGCCAGCGGATTGGAGGAGACGGGGAGCTGTTTTTT.

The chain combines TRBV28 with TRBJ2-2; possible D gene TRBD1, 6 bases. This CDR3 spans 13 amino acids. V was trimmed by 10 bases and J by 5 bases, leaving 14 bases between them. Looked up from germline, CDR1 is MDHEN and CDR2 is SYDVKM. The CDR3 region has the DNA TGTGCCACCACAACCCAGGGGACCGGGGAGCTGTTTTTT. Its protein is CATTTQGTGELFF.

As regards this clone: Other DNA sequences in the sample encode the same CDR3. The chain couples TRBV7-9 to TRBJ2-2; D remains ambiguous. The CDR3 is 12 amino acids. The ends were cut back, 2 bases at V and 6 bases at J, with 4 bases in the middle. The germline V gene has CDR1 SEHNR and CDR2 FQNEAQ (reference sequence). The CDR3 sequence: CASSLSAGELFF. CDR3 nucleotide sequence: TGTGCCAGCAGCTTAAGCGCCGGGGAGCTGTTTTTT.

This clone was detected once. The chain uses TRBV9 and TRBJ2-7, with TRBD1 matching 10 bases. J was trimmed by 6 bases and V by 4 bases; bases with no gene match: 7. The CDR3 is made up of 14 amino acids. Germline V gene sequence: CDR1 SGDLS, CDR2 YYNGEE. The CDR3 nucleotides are TGTGCCAGCAGCCCCCGGGACAGGGGCGGCGAGCAGTACTTC. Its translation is CASSPRDRGGEQYF.

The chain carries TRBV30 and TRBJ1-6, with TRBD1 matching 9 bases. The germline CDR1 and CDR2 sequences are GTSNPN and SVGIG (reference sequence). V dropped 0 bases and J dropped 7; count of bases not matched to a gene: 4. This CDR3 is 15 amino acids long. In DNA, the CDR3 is TGTGCCTGGAGTGTTCTAGGGACAGGGAATTCACCCCTCCACTTT. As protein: CAWSVLGTGNSPLHF. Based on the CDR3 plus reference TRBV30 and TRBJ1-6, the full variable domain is SQTIHQWPATLVQPVGSPLSLECTVEGTSNPNLYWYRQAAGRGLQLLFYSVGIGQISSEVPQNLSASRPQDRQFILSSKKLLLSDSGFYLCAWSVLGTGNSPLHFGNGTRLTVT.